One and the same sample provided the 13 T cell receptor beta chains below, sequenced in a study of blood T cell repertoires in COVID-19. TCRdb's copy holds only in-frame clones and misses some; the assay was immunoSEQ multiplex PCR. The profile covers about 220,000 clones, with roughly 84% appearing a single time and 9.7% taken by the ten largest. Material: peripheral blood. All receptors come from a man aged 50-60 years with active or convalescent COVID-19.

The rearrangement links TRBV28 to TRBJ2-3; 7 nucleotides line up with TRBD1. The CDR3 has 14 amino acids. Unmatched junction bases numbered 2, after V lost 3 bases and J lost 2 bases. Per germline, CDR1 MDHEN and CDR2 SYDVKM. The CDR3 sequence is CASSLTGHTDTQYF. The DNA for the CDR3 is TGTGCCAGCAGTTTGACAGGGCACACAGATACGCAGTATTTT.

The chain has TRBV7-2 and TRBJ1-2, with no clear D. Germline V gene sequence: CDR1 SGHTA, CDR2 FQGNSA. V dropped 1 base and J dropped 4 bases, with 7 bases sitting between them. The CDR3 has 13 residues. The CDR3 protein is CASSLGSPYGYTF. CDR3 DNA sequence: TGTGCCAGCAGCTTAGGCAGTCCCTATGGCTACACCTTC.

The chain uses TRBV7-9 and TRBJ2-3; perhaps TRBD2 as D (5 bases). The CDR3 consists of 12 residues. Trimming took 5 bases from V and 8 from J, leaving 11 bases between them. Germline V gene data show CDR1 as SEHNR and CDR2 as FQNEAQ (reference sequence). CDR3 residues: CASSLQEGTQYF. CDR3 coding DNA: TGTGCCAGCAGCCTTCAAGAGGGTACGCAGTATTTT.

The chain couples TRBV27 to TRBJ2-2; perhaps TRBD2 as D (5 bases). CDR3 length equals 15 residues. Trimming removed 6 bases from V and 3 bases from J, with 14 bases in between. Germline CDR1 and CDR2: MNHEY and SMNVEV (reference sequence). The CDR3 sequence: CASRTTSRYTGELFF. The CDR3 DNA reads TGTGCCAGCAGGACTACTAGTCGGTACACCGGGGAGCTGTTTTTT.

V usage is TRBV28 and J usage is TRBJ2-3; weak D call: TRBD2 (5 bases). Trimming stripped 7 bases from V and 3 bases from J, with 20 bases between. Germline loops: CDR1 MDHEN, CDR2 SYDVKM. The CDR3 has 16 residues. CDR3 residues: CASTPPRVLGTDTQYF. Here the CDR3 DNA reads TGTGCCAGCACTCCACCGAGGGTTCTGGGGACAGATACGCAGTATTTT.

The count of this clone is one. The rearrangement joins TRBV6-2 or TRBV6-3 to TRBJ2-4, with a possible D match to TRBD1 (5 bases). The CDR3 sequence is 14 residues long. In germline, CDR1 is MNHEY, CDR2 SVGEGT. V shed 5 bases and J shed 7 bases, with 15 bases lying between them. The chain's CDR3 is CASSATAESNIQYF. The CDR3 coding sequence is TGTGCCAGCAGTGCGACAGCCGAAAGTAACATTCAGTACTTC.

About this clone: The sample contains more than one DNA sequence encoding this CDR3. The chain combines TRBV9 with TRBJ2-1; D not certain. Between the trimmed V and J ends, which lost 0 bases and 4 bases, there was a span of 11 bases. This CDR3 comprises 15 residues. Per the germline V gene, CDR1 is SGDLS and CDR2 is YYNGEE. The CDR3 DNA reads TGTGCCAGCAGCGTAGCTACGGGTAGTTACAATGAGCAGTTCTTC. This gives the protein CASSVATGSYNEQFF.

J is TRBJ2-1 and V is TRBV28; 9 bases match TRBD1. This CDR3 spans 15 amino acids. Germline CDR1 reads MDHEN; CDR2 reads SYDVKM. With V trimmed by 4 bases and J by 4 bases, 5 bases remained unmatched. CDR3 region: CASSWDREGYNEQFF. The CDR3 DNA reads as TGTGCCAGCAGTTGGGACAGGGAAGGTTACAATGAGCAGTTCTTC.

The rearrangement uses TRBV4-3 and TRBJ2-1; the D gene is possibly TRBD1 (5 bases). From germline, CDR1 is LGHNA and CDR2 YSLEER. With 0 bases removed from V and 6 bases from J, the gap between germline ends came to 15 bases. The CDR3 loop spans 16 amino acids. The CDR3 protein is CASSQELGQGGNEQFF. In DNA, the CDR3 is TGCGCCAGCAGCCAAGAATTAGGGCAGGGTGGCAATGAGCAGTTCTTC.

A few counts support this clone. The CDR3 is CASSQDALYNEQFF. The CDR3 region has the DNA TGCGCCAGCAGCCAAGACGCGTTGTACAATGAGCAGTTCTTC. The chain recombines TRBV4-3 with TRBJ2-1; no firm D call. CDR3 length: 14 residues. V lost 0 bases and J lost 4, with 7 bases in between. The V gene's germline CDR1 is LGHNA and CDR2 YSLEER.

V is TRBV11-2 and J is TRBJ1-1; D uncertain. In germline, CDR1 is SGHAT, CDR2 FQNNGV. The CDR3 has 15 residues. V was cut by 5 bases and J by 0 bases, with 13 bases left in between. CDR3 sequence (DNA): TGTGCCAGCAGCCCCGGGTTCTTAATGAACACTGAAGCTTTCTTT. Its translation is CASSPGFLMNTEAFF.

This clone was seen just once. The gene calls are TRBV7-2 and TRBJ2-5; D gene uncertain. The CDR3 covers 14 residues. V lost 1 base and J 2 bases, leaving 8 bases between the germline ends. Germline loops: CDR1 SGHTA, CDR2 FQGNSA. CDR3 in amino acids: CASSLVLRQETQYF. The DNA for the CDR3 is TGTGCCAGCAGCTTAGTGTTGCGGCAAGAGACCCAGTACTTC.

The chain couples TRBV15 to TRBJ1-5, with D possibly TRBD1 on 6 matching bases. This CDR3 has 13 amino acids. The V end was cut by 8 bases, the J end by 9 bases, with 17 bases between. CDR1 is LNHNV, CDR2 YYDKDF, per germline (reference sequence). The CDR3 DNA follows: TGTGCCACCGCCAGGGGTCCGGGACGGCCCCAGCATTTT. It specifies CATARGPGRPQHF.